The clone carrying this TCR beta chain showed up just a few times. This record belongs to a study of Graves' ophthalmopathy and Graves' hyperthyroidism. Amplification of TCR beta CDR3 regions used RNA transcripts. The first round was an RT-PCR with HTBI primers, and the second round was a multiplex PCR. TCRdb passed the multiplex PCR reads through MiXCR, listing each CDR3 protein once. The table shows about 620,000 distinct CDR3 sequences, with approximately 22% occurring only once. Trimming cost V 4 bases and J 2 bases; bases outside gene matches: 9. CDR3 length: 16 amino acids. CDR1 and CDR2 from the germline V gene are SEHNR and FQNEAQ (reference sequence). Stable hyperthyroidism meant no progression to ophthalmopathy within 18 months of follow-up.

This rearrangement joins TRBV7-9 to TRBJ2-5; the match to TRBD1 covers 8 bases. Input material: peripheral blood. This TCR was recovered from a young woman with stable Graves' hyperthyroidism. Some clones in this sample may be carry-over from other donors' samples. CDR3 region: CASSYAQGGGQETQYF. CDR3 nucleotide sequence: TGTGCCAGCAGCTACGCACAGGGGGGCGGACAAGAGACCCAGTACTTC.